Listed here are 27 T cell receptor beta chains from one sample, sequenced in a study of T cell clonality in common variable immunodeficiency. Findings and caveats of the study: In common variable immunodeficiency, TCR beta chains reportedly carried fewer deletions and N-nucleotide insertions.

TCRdb keeps only in-frame clones here, not all; method: immunoSEQ multiplex PCR. The sample is made up of 25,000 or so clones, none counted only once. No antigens are known for them. The sample comprised peripheral blood mononuclear cells. All receptors derive from a human donor with common variable immunodeficiency.

This clone showed up many times. With the read ending 3 residues before the CDR3 end, the germline J gene is used to fill in that end. V gene TRBV13 combines with J gene TRBJ2-1; 8 bases line up with TRBD1. The CDR3 consists of 15 residues. Looked up from germline, CDR1 is PRHDT and CDR2 is FYEKMQ (reference sequence). The V segment lost 4 bases and the J segment 2 bases; nucleotides outside the gene matches: 4. This chain's CDR3 is CASSSTGEPYNEQFF. The part of the CDR3 DNA that was read is TGTGCCAGCAGCTCGACAGGGGAACCCTACAATGAG. The whole variable domain, filled in from reference TRBV13 and TRBJ2-1, reads AAGVIQSPRHLIKEKRETATLKCYPIPRHDTVYWYQQGPGQDPQFLISFYEKMQSDKGSIPDRFSAQQFSDYHSELNMSSLELGDSALYFCASSSTGEPYNEQFFGPGTRLTVL.

This clone was recorded many times. CDR3: CASSTTTGAETQYF. The CDR3 DNA, read in part, is TGTGCCAGCAGCACGACTACAGGGGCAGAGACC. The chain links TRBV7-9 to TRBJ2-5; 7 bases line up with TRBD1. Read coverage stops 3 residues before the CDR3 terminus; the germline J gene supplies the remainder. Germline values: CDR1 SEHNR, CDR2 FQNEAQ (reference sequence). V trimming: 5 bases; J trimming: 4 bases; junction bases outside the gene matches: 7. The CDR3 length is 14 residues. The entire variable domain, with the rest obtained from reference TRBV7-9 and TRBJ2-5, is as follows: DTGVSQNPRHKITKRGQNVTFRCDPISEHNRLYWYRQTLGQGPEFLTYFQNEAQLEKSRLLSDRFSAERPKGSFSTLEIQRTEQGDSAMYLCASSTTTGAETQYFGPGTRLLVL.

The table lists this clone with a few counts. CDR3 DNA, as far as it was read: TGCGCCAGCAGCTTGGGCGGACAGGGGTTCTCCTACAATGAG. This encodes CASSLGGQGFSYNE. The CDR3, in full, reads CASSLGGQGFSYNEQFF. The genes are TRBV5-1 and TRBJ2-1; TRBD1 matches 9 bases. The read finishes 3 residues shy of the CDR3 end, and the germline J gene is used to complete it. The CDR3 sequence is 17 residues long. The germline V gene has CDR1 SGHRS and CDR2 YFSETQ. V trimming: 0 bases; J trimming: 0 bases; junction bases outside the gene matches: 4.

In this sample, this clone turned up a few times. The DNA read from the CDR3 is TGTGCCTGGAGTGTAGTCACTCAAAATCAGCCC. The encoded protein is CAWSVVTQNQP. The whole CDR3 protein reads CAWSVVTQNQPQHF. This chain joins TRBV30 and TRBJ1-5; D remains unclear. The read ends 3 residues shy of where the CDR3 ends; the end is completed using the germline J gene. The CDR3 covers 14 residues. Between the trimmed V and J ends, which lost 0 bases and 4 bases, there was a span of 10 bases. Germline V gene data show CDR1 as GTSNPN and CDR2 as SVGIG (reference sequence). Using reference TRBV30 and TRBJ1-5 for the parts outside the CDR3, the full variable domain is SQTIHQWPATLVQPVGSPLSLECTVEGTSNPNLYWYRQAAGRGLQLLFYSVGIGQISSEVPQNLSASRPQDRQFILSSKKLLLSDSGFYLCAWSVVTQNQPQHFGDGTRLSIL.

This clone has ten or more counts. The read gets to within 3 residues of the CDR3 end, and the germline J gene fills in the rest. This chain links TRBV20-1 with TRBJ2-7; a possible D gene is TRBD1 (6 bases). Germline-derived CDR1 and CDR2 are DFQATT and SNEGSKA (reference sequence). With 2 bases removed from V and 3 bases from J, the gap between germline ends came to 14 bases. This CDR3 contains 14 residues. The sequenced CDR3 bases are TGCAGTGCTAGATACAGGGAGTTGGGCTACGAG. Translation gives CSARYRELGYE. The CDR3 as a whole reads CSARYRELGYEQYF.

This clone was found a few times. The sequence runs out 3 residues before the end of the CDR3; the remainder is reconstructed from the germline J gene. This sequence joins TRBV20-1 and TRBJ2-1; 12 nucleotides agree with TRBD2. Germline-derived CDR1 and CDR2 are DFQATT and SNEGSKA (reference sequence). The CDR3 is 14 residues long. J lost 9 bases, V lost 4 bases, and 7 bases had no gene match. The DNA read from the CDR3 is TGCAGTGCTAAGAGACTAGCGGGGGTCGGTGAG. It is translated as CSAKRLAGVGE. The full CDR3 reads CSAKRLAGVGEQFF.

This clone was counted only a few times. The read comes to an end 3 residues before the CDR3 does, leaving the germline J gene to fill in the end. V usage is TRBV5-1 and J usage is TRBJ2-1; perhaps TRBD2 as D (6 bases). The CDR3 runs to 13 residues. Germline lookup yields CDR1 SGHRS and CDR2 YFSETQ. Trimming shortened V by 5 bases and J by 5 bases, and 11 bases separated the two germline ends. The CDR3: CASRWSGDNEQFF. The part of the CDR3 DNA that was read is TGCGCCAGCAGGTGGTCGGGGGACAATGAG.

This clone turned up a few times. The CDR3 extends 3 residues past the end of the read, so its final part is completed from the germline J gene. This chain links TRBV19 with TRBJ2-7, with 9 bases that match TRBD2. V trimming: 6 bases; J trimming: 4 bases; junction bases outside the gene matches: 10. This CDR3 has 15 amino acids. Germline V gene data show CDR1 as LNHDA and CDR2 as SQIVND (reference sequence). The CDR3 protein is CASRDQYSGSYEQYF. The CDR3 DNA, read in part, is TGTGCCAGTAGGGATCAATATAGCGGGAGTTACGAG.

This clone was seen more than once but under ten times. The sequenced fragment ends 3 residues before the CDR3 boundary, so the rest is inferred from the germline J gene. The V and J genes are TRBV30 and TRBJ2-3; TRBD1 might be the D (6 bases). This CDR3 spans 14 amino acids. Germline values: CDR1 GTSNPN, CDR2 SVGIG (reference sequence). V lost 0 bases, J lost 6 bases, and 13 bases lay in between. The CDR3 loop reads CAWSVGTFSDTQYF. Incomplete CDR3 DNA: TGTGCCTGGAGTGTAGGGACATTCTCGGATACG. Drawing the rest from reference TRBV30 and TRBJ2-3, the complete variable domain is SQTIHQWPATLVQPVGSPLSLECTVEGTSNPNLYWYRQAAGRGLQLLFYSVGIGQISSEVPQNLSASRPQDRQFILSSKKLLLSDSGFYLCAWSVGTFSDTQYFGPGTRLTVL.

As for this clone: The read stops 3 residues short of the end of the CDR3; the missing end is completed from the germline J gene. The chain has TRBV2 and TRBJ2-5, with 10 nucleotides matching TRBD2. Germline V lookup: CDR1 SNHLY, CDR2 FYNNEI. The V gene end was trimmed by 7 bases and the J gene end by 4 bases; junction bases not matched to a gene: 6. This CDR3 is built from 14 residues. The CDR3 is CASTLASGGETQYF. The sequenced part of the CDR3 DNA is TGTGCCAGCACCCTGGCTAGCGGGGGAGAGACC. Full variable domain (outside the CDR3, taken from reference TRBV2 and TRBJ2-5): EPEVTQTPSHQVTQMGQEVILRCVPISNHLYFYWYRQILGQKVEFLVSFYNNEISEKSEIFDDQFSVERPDGSNFTLKIRSTKLEDSAMYFCASTLASGGETQYFGPGTRLLVL.

Comments on this clone: The CDR3 extends 3 residues past the end of the read, so its final part is completed from the germline J gene. The genes are TRBV7-3 and TRBJ1-5; TRBD1 might be the D (6 bases). Germline assignment: CDR1 SGHTA and CDR2 FQGTGA. V lost 5 bases and J 2 bases, leaving 16 bases between the germline ends. The CDR3 consists of 16 residues. This CDR3 reads CASSPRTGMCNQPQHF. CDR3 DNA (partial): TGTGCCAGCAGCCCCAGAACAGGGATGTGCAATCAGCCC.

This clone ranks as medium-sized. The covered CDR3 bases are TGCAGTGCTATAGTAGGGGAGGCCCTCTACAATGAG. Amino acid sequence: CSAIVGEALYNE. In full, the CDR3 is CSAIVGEALYNEQFF. V gene TRBV20-1 combines with J gene TRBJ2-1, with a weak D call TRBD2 (6 bases). The read ends 3 residues shy of where the CDR3 ends; the end is completed using the germline J gene. Trimming shortened V by 4 bases and J by 3 bases, and 16 bases separated the two germline ends. The length of the CDR3 is 15 residues. Germline V gene lookup returns CDR1 DFQATT and CDR2 SNEGSKA (reference sequence).

This clone showed up just a few times. The CDR3 end falls 3 residues outside the read, so it is completed with the germline J gene. The chain employs TRBV19 and TRBJ1-4, with D hard to call. Per germline, CDR1 LNHDA and CDR2 SQIVND (reference sequence). V was shortened by 6 bases and J by 8 bases, with 10 bases between the two germline ends. This CDR3 is built from 12 residues. CDR3: CASRRVGEKLFF. The covered CDR3 bases are TGTGCCAGTAGGAGGGTAGGAGAAAAA.

At least ten counts were recorded for this clone. The observed sequence ends 3 residues before the CDR3 terminus, with the missing tail filled in from the germline J gene. The chain has TRBV4-1 and TRBJ1-3; D not certain. The length of the CDR3 is 12 residues. From germline, CDR1 is MGHRA and CDR2 YSYEKL. The V end was cut by 3 bases, the J end by 8 bases, with 8 bases between. The CDR3 bases that were read are TGCGCCAGCAGCCAGGGCAGTGACACC. It translates to CASSQGSDT. The entire CDR3 protein is CASSQGSDTIYF.

As to this clone: Read sequence stops 3 residues before the CDR3 end, and the germline J gene provides the missing end. The chain has TRBV19 and TRBJ2-1, with 9 bases that match TRBD2. CDR3 size: 15 residues. Trimming took 2 bases from V and 6 from J; bases not matched to a gene: 5. Looked up from germline, CDR1 is LNHDA and CDR2 is SQIVND (reference sequence). The CDR3 sequence is CASSIRAGGVNEQFF. CDR3 DNA, as far as it was read: TGTGCCAGTAGTATAAGAGCGGGAGGCGTCAATGAG.

Worth noting for this clone: Read data end 3 residues before the CDR3 end; the end is taken from the germline J gene. The chain uses TRBV30 and TRBJ1-2; D is possibly TRBD1 (5 bases). The V end was cut by 2 bases, the J end by 7 bases, with 14 bases between. This CDR3 is built from 13 residues. Per the germline V gene, CDR1 is GTSNPN and CDR2 is SVGIG (reference sequence). CDR3 DNA, as far as it was read: TGTGCCTGGAGTAGCGGGGCGAAGACTGGC. Encoded protein: CAWSSGAKTG. The full CDR3 is CAWSSGAKTGYTF. Looking up the rest from reference TRBV30 and TRBJ1-2 gives the full variable domain: SQTIHQWPATLVQPVGSPLSLECTVEGTSNPNLYWYRQAAGRGLQLLFYSVGIGQISSEVPQNLSASRPQDRQFILSSKKLLLSDSGFYLCAWSSGAKTGYTFGSGTRLTVV.

By share, this clone counts as medium-sized. Incomplete CDR3 DNA: TGTGCCAGCAGTGGGCTAGCGGGAGGACGGAATGAG. It codes for CASSGLAGGRNE. The complete CDR3 protein is CASSGLAGGRNEQFF. The V and J genes are TRBV25-1 and TRBJ2-1; 11 nucleotides align to TRBD2. The CDR3 end falls 3 residues outside the read, so it is completed with the germline J gene. V lost 4 bases to trimming and J lost 7 bases; unmatched junction nucleotides: 6. From germline, CDR1 is MGHDK and CDR2 SYGVNS. The CDR3 is 15 residues long.

This clone was observed at least ten times. The observed sequence ends 3 residues before the CDR3 terminus, with the missing tail filled in from the germline J gene. This chain uses TRBV19 with TRBJ2-4, with D perhaps TRBD2 (6 bases). The CDR3 spans 15 residues. Germline values: CDR1 LNHDA, CDR2 SQIVND (reference sequence). The chain's CDR3 is CASSPEAGGPPLQYF. CDR3 bases read: TGTGCCAGTAGCCCCGAAGCGGGCGGACCCCCGCTT.

This clone appeared many times. The read gets to within 3 residues of the CDR3 end, and the germline J gene fills in the rest. V usage is TRBV5-4 and J usage is TRBJ2-3; 8 bases line up with TRBD2. J was trimmed by 7 bases and V by 2 bases; bases with no gene match: 3. CDR1 SGHNT and CDR2 YYREEE come from the germline V gene (reference sequence). The CDR3 totals 13 residues. This CDR3 reads CASSFRLANTQYF. CDR3 DNA, as far as it was read: TGTGCCAGCAGCTTCCGACTAGCGAATACG. The whole variable domain, filled in from reference TRBV5-4 and TRBJ2-3, reads ETGVTQSPTHLIKTRGQQVTLRCSSQSGHNTVSWYQQALGQGPQFIFQYYREEENGRGNFPPRFSGLQFPNYSSELNVNALELDDSALYLCASSFRLANTQYFGPGTRLTVL.

This clone was counted at least ten times. The DNA ends 3 residues before the CDR3 does, and the rest of the CDR3 is filled in from the germline J gene. The chain is built from TRBV11-2 and TRBJ2-5; D is ambiguous. CDR1 is SGHAT, CDR2 FQNNGV, per germline. The CDR3 extends over 14 amino acids. The ends were cut back, 1 base at V and 5 bases at J, with 11 bases in the middle. The CDR3 DNA, read in part, is TGTGCCAGCAGCTTAGGATACAACGAGGAGACC. Translating it yields CASSLGYNEET. The whole CDR3 sequence is CASSLGYNEETQYF.

Of note for this clone: Read sequence stops 3 residues before the CDR3 end, and the germline J gene provides the missing end. The chain combines TRBV7-2 with TRBJ1-1; 9 bases match TRBD1. Per germline, CDR1 SGHTA and CDR2 FQGNSA. J was trimmed by 5 bases and V by 3 bases; bases with no gene match: 1. This CDR3 region has 13 residues. The CDR3 protein is CASSLTGGTEAFF. The CDR3 bases that were read are TGTGCCAGCAGCTTGACAGGGGGGACTGAA.

Only a few counts were recorded for this clone. The read terminates 3 residues ahead of where the CDR3 ends, so the germline J gene completes it. The V gene is TRBV19, the J gene TRBJ2-2, with D maybe TRBD2 (6 bases). The CDR3 is 14 residues long. V shed 5 bases and J shed 3 bases, with 10 bases lying between them. Germline CDR1 is LNHDA and CDR2 is SQIVND (reference sequence). The chain's CDR3 is CASSFWGDTGELFF. Incomplete CDR3 DNA: TGTGCCAGTAGTTTCTGGGGGGACACCGGGGAG.

At least ten counts were recorded for this clone. The read finishes 3 residues shy of the CDR3 end, and the germline J gene is used to complete it. V usage is TRBV18 and J usage is TRBJ2-1, with a possible D match to TRBD2 (6 bases). This CDR3 comprises 13 residues. V was shortened by 3 bases and J by 5 bases, with 8 bases between the two germline ends. Germline lookup yields CDR1 KGHSH and CDR2 LQKENI. The CDR3 spells CASSPGGHNEQFF. CDR3 DNA (partial): TGTGCCAGCTCACCCGGGGGTCACAATGAG.

This clone was counted between two and nine times. The read halts 3 residues ahead of the CDR3 end, with the missing end drawn from the germline J gene. The chain couples TRBV6-1 to TRBJ1-2; D is unresolved. This CDR3 is built from 13 residues. The germline CDR1 and CDR2 sequences are MNHNS and SASEGT. This chain's CDR3 is CASSAITQGGYTF. CDR3 DNA, as far as it was read: TGTGCCAGCAGTGCTATTACCCAAGGGGGC.

With regard to this clone: The CDR3 end lies 3 residues beyond the end of the read and is filled in from the germline J gene. This rearrangement joins TRBV7-8 to TRBJ2-7; D might be TRBD1 (6 bases). Trimming took 5 bases from V and 3 from J, leaving 14 bases between them. Germline-derived CDR1 and CDR2 are SGHVS and FQNEAQ. This CDR3 spans 14 amino acids. The DNA read from the CDR3 is TGTGCCAGCAGCCTCACAGGGAACTACTACGAG. Its translation is CASSLTGNYYE. The entire CDR3 protein is CASSLTGNYYEQYF. Full variable domain (missing parts from reference TRBV7-8 and TRBJ2-7): GAGVSQSPRYKVAKRGQDVALRCDPISGHVSLFWYQQALGQGPEFLTYFQNEAQLDKSGLPSDRFFAERPEGSVSTLKIQRTQQEDSAVYLCASSLTGNYYEQYFGPGTRLTVT.

In its sample, this clone was seen many times. The read terminates 3 residues ahead of where the CDR3 ends, so the germline J gene completes it. The chain has TRBV29-1 and TRBJ1-1, with D tentatively TRBD1 (5 bases). Germline V gives CDR1 SQVTM, CDR2 ANQGSEA. The V and J ends lost 4 bases and 3 bases respectively, with 15 bases between them. The CDR3 runs 14 residues. CDR3 protein: CSVVRGLLDTEAFF. The CDR3 bases that were read are TGCAGCGTTGTAAGGGGATTGTTGGACACTGAA.

As for this clone: The read gets to within 3 residues of the CDR3 end, and the germline J gene fills in the rest. This rearrangement joins TRBV2 to TRBJ1-1; the D gene is possibly TRBD1 (6 bases). The CDR3 is 12 amino acids. The ends were cut back, 10 bases at V and 2 bases at J, with 11 bases in the middle. Germline V gives CDR1 SNHLY, CDR2 FYNNEI. Partial CDR3 DNA: TGTGCCACAGGACAGACTAACACTGAA. This translates into CATGQTNTE. The full CDR3 sequence reads CATGQTNTEAFF.